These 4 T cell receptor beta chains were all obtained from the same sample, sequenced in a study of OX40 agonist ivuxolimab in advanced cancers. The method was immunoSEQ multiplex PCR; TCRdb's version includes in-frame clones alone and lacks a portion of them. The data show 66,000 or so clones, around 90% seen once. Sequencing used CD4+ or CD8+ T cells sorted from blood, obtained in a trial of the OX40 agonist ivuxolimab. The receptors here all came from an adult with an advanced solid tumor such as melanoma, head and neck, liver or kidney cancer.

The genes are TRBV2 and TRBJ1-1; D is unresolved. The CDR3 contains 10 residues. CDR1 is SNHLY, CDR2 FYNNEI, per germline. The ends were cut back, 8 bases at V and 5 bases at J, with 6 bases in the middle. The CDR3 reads CASAGTEAFF. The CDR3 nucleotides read TGTGCCAGCGCCGGGACTGAAGCTTTCTTT. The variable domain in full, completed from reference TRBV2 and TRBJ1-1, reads EPEVTQTPSHQVTQMGQEVILRCVPISNHLYFYWYRQILGQKVEFLVSFYNNEISEKSEIFDDQFSVERPDGSNFTLKIRSTKLEDSAMYFCASAGTEAFFGQGTRLTVV.

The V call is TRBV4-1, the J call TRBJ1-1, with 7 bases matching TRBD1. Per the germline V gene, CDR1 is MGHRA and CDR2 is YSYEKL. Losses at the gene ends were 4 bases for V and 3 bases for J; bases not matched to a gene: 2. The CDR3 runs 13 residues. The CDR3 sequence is CASSPGTDTEAFF. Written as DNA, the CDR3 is TGCGCCAGCAGCCCGGGGACAGACACTGAAGCTTTCTTT.

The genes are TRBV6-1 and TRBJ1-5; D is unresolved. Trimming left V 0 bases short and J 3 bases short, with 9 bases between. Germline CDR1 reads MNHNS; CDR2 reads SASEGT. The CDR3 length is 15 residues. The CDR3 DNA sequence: TGTGCCAGCAGTGAAGCGTCACAGCCCAATCAGCCCCAGCATTTT. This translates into CASSEASQPNQPQHF.

CDR3 in DNA: TGCAGCGTTGAAGGGACACCTACGGGGCTAGATACGCAGTATTTT. This codes for CSVEGTPTGLDTQYF. The chain links TRBV29-1 to TRBJ2-3; D possibly matches TRBD1 or TRBD2 (5 bases each). Looked up from germline, CDR1 is SQVTM and CDR2 is ANQGSEA. CDR3 length: 15 amino acids. Trimming left V 1 base short and J 5 bases short, with 16 bases between.